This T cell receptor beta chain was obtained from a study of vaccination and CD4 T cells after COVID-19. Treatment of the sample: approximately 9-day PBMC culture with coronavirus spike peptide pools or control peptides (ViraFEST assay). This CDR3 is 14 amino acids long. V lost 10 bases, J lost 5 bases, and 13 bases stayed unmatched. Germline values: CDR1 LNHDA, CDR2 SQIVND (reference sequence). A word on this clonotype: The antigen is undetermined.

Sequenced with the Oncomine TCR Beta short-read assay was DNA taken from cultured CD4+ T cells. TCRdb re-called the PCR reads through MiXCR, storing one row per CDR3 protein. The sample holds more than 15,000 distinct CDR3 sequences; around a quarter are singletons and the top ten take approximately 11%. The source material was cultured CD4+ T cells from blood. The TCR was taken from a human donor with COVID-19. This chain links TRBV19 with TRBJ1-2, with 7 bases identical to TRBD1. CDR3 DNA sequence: TGTGCCAACATAGAATGGACACAGGGGTATGGCTACACCTTC. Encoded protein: CANIEWTQGYGYTF. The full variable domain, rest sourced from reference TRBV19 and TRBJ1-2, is DGGITQSPKYLFRKEGQNVTLSCEQNLNHDAMYWYRQDPGQGLRLIYYSQIVNDFQKGDIAEGYSVSREKKESFPLTVTSAQKNPTAFYLCANIEWTQGYGYTFGSGTRLTVV.